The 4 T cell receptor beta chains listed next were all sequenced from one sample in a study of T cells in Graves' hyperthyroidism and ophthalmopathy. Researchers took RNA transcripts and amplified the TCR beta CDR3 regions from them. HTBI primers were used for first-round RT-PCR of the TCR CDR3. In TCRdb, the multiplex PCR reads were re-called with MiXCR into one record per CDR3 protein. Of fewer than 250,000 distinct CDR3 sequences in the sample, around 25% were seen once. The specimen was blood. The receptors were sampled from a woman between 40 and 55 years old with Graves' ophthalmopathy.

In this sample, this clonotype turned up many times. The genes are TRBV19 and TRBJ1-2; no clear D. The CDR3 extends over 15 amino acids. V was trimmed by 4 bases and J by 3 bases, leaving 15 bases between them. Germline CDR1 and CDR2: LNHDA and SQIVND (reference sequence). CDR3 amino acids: CASSTQQTADYGYTF. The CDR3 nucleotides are TGTGCCAGTAGTACCCAACAGACGGCGGACTATGGCTACACCTTC.

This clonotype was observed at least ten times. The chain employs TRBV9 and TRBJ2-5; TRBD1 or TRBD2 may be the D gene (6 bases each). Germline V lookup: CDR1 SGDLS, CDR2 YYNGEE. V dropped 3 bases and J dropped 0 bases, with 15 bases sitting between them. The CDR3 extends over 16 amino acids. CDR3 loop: CASSGEGGLYQETQYF. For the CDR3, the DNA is TGTGCCAGCAGCGGAGAGGGGGGACTTTACCAAGAGACCCAGTACTTC.

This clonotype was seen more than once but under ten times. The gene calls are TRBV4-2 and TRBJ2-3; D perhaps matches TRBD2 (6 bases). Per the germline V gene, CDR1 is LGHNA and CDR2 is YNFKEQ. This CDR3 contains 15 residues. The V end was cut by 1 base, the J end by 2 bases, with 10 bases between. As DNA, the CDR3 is TGTGCCAGCAGCCAAGCGATAGCGGTCACAGATACGCAGTATTTT. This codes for CASSQAIAVTDTQYF.

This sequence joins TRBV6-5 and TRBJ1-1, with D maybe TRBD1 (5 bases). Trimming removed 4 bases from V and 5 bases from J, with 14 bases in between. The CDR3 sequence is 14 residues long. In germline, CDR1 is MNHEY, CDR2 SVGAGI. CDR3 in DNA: TGTGCCAGCAGTTCTCAGGCAGGGTTTACTGAAGCTTTCTTT. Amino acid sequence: CASSSQAGFTEAFF.